This T cell receptor beta chain appears in the sequencing data of a study of OX40 agonist ivuxolimab in advanced cancers. Study information: A history of anti-PD-1, anti-PD-L1 or anti-CTLA-4 therapy was acceptable, and roughly 40% had some.

Study results and caveats: At 0.1 to 3.0 mg/kg and by week 6, CD4+ and CD8+ T cells in the blood had expanded clonally.

A word on this clone: Its antigen remains unknown.

Produced via immunoSEQ multiplex PCR; TCRdb's table is partial and in-frame only. The data contain around 100,000 clones, roughly 89% of them singletons. This CDR3 contains 13 residues. V was cut by 5 bases and J by 1 base, with 8 bases left in between. Germline values: CDR1 LGHNA, CDR2 YSLEER. This specimen was CD4+ or CD8+ T cells sorted from blood, taken in a trial of the OX40 agonist ivuxolimab. The source is an adult with an advanced solid tumor such as melanoma, head and neck, liver or kidney cancer. The J gene is TRBJ1-1, the V gene TRBV4-3; D is ambiguous. CDR3 DNA sequence: TGCGCCAGCAGCACCCGACAGAACACTGAAGCTTTCTTT. Encoded protein: CASSTRQNTEAFF.